The present TCR beta chain was sequenced within a study of cytomegalovirus exposure and HLA in healthy donors. In regard to this clone: Its cognate antigen is unknown.

PCR involved 60 Vbeta and 13 Jbeta primers. The table came from immunoSEQ multiplex PCR; TCRdb's copy has only in-frame clones and leaves some out. The sample records some 120,000 clones, about two thirds being singletons. Germline CDR1 is MDHEN and CDR2 is SYDVKM. Trimming shortened V by 7 bases and J by 2 bases, and 12 bases separated the two germline ends. The CDR3 runs to 13 residues. Study-level findings and limits: Most sequenced TCRs were rare (though some public TCRs occurred in many donors). Association with HLA alleles at 0.05 false discovery rate was found for 16,951 TCR beta sequences in a later analysis.

Sequencing was performed on PBMCs. The source is a man aged 40-55 years in good health and CMV-seropositive. This sequence joins TRBV28 and TRBJ2-7; a weak D match, TRBD1 (6 bases). The DNA of the CDR3 is TGTGCCAGCAATGGGGGCAGAGCCTACGAGCAGTACTTC. Translation gives CASNGGRAYEQYF.